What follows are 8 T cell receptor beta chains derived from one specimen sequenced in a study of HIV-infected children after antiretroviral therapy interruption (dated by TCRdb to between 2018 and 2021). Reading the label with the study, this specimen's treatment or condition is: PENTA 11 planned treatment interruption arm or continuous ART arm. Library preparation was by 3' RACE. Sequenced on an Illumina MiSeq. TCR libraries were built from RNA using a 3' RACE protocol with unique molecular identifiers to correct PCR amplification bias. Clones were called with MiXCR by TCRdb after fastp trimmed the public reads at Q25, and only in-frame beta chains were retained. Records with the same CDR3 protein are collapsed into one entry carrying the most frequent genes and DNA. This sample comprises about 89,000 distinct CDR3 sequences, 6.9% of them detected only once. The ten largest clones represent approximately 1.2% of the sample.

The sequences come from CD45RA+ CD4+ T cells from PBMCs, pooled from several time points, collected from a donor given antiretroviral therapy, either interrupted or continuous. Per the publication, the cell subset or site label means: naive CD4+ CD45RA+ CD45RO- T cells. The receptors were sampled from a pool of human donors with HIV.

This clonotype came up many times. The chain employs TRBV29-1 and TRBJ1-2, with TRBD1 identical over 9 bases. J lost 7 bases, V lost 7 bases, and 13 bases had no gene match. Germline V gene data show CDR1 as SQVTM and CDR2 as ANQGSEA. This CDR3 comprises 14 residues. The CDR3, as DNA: TGCAGCGGCCGAGGACAGGGGTCGTATGGTGGCTACACCTTC. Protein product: CSGRGQGSYGGYTF.

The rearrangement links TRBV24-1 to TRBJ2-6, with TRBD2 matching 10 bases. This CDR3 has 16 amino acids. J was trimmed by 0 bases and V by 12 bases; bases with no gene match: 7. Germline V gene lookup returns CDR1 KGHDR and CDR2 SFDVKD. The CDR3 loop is CAAGLAGASGANVLTF. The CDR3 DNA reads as TGTGCCGCTGGGCTAGCGGGGGCCTCTGGGGCCAACGTCCTGACTTTC.

The CDR3 DNA follows: TGCAGTGCTAGTAAACGGGCTGGGCTAGCGGGCACCGGGGAGCTGTTTTTT. Encoded protein: CSASKRAGLAGTGELFF. The rearrangement links TRBV20-1 to TRBJ2-2, with 8 nucleotides matching TRBD2. Unmatched junction bases numbered 13, after V lost 3 bases and J lost 4 bases. The length of the CDR3 is 17 residues. Germline assignment: CDR1 DFQATT and CDR2 SNEGSKA (reference sequence).

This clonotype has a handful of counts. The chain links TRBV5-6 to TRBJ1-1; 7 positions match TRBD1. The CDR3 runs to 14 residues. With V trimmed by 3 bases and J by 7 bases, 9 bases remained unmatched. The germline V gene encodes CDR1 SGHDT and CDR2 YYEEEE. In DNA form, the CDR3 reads TGTGCCAGCAGCTCGGACAGGTCATGGGTTGAAGCTTTCTTT. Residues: CASSSDRSWVEAFF.

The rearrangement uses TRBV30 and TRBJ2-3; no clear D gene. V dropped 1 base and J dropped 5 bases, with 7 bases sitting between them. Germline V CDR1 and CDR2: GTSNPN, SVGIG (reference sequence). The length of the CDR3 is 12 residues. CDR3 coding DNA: TGTGCCTGGAGTGGCCGCCGAGATACGCAGTATTTT. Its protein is CAWSGRRDTQYF.

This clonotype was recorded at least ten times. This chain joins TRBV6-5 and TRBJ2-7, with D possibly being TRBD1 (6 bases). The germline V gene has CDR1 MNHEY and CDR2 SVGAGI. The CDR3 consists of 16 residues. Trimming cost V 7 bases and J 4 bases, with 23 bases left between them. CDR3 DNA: TGTGCCAGCATGAGTCTCGGGACAACGCGCCCATACGAGCAGTACTTC. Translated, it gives CASMSLGTTRPYEQYF.

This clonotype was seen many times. This CDR3 is CASTQDRGHQPQHF. In DNA form, the CDR3 reads TGTGCCAGTACCCAGGACAGGGGACATCAGCCCCAGCATTTT. The chain carries TRBV19 and TRBJ1-5; 9 nucleotides line up with TRBD1. J was trimmed by 5 bases and V by 7 bases; bases with no gene match: 6. The germline gives CDR1 LNHDA, CDR2 SQIVND (reference sequence). The CDR3 consists of 14 residues.

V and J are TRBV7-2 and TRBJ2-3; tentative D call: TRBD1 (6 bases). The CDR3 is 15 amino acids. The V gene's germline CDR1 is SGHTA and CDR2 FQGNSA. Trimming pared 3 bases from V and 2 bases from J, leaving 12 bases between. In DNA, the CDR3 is TGTGCCAGCAGCTTGGGACACGCTACCACAGATACGCAGTATTTT. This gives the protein CASSLGHATTDTQYF. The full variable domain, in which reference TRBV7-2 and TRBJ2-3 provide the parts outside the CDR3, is GAGVSQSPSNKVTEKGKDVELRCDPISGHTALYWYRQSLGQGLEFLIYFQGNSAPDKSGLPSDRFSAERTGGSVSTLTIQRTQQEDSAVYLCASSLGHATTDTQYFGPGTRLTVL.